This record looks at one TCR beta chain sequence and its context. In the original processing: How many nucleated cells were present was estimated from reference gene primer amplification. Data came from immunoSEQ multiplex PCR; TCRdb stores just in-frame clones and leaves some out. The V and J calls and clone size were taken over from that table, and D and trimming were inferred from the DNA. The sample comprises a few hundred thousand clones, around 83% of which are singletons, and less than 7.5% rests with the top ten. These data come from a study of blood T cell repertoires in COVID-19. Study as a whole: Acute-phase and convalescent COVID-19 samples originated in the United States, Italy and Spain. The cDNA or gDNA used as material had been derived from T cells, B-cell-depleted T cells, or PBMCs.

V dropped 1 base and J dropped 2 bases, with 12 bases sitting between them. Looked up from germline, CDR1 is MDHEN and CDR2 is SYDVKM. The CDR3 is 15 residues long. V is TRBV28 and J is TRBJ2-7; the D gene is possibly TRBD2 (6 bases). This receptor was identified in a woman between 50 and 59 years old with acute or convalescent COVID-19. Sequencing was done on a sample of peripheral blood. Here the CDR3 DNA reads TGTGCCAGCAGTTTATATCCTAGCGTCACCTACGAGCAGTACTTC. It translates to CASSLYPSVTYEQYF.